The rows below give T cell receptor beta chains drawn from one sample of a study of cytomegalovirus exposure and HLA in healthy donors. Clones were read by immunoSEQ multiplex PCR, and TCRdb kept only the in-frame ones, dropping some. The sample comprises about 140,000 clones, about nine tenths of which are singletons, and roughly 4.3% rests with the top ten. Specimen: PBMCs. The receptors originated from a man aged 18 to 30 in good health and CMV-seropositive. Both conserved end residues are trimmed from each CDR3.

length,V,CDR3
12,TRBV18,ASSPDLASYEQY
13,TRBV6-4,ASSDGRGPYNEQF
14,TRBV7-8,ASSLNPRDYYNEQF
15,TRBV28,ASGRGQGSPTNYGYT
15,TRBV5-1,ASSLVPGGLANYGYT
15,TRBV11-2,ASSLDLLAGFQETQY
13,TRBV5-1,ASSPQGGRGTEAF
11,TRBV2,ASSEGPLYEQY
16,TRBV13,ASSLEWTGEVNTGELF
11,TRBV5-1,ASSFGPGTEAF
15,TRBV18,ASSPFSEGPSVGEQY
12,TRBV5-6,ASAYTTGDYEQY
9,TRBV7-3,ASSNSGELF
13,TRBV5-1,ASSLGTGSTGELF
16,TRBV2,ASRGPGLAGRGVETQY
11,TRBV28,ASSPGHLYGYT
14,TRBV19,ASSRGTGGTNYGYT
12,TRBV10-3,AISARQGDSPLH
11,TRBV5-1,ASSLTGNQPQH
13,TRBV2,ASSEDLPSSYEQY
12,TRBV30,AWSLRGVNTEAF
15,TRBV5-1,ASSLPFTERAKDTQY
12,TRBV19,ASRPPGKSNEQF
13,TRBV9,ASSPRLGAGNTIY
11,TRBV9,ASRNGTHDEAF